This TCR beta chain came from a study of blood T cell repertoires in COVID-19. The wider study: The United States, Italy and Spain provided the acute and convalescent COVID-19 samples. In each case, the material was cDNA or gDNA derived from T cells, B-cell-depleted T cells, or PBMCs.

The V gene end was trimmed by 4 bases and the J gene end by 4 bases; junction bases not matched to a gene: 13. This CDR3 is built from 16 residues. Germline CDR1 is SGHTA and CDR2 is FQGNSA. This clone has only one observation. Repertoires were generated with immunoSEQ multiplex PCR, while TCRdb's copy carries only in-frame clones and drops some. The table shows more than 300,000 clones, with 88% occurring only once. Cohort placement rested on clinical history that participants reported themselves. The sequenced sample was PBMCs or T cells enriched from blood (not recorded which). The receptor's source is a woman aged 18-30 years who had recovered from COVID-19. The V call is TRBV7-2, the J call TRBJ2-7; 7 bases match TRBD1. This chain's CDR3 is CASSSDGQVSGYEQYF. In DNA, the CDR3 is TGTGCCAGCAGCTCGGACGGACAGGTATCAGGGTACGAGCAGTACTTC.